This T cell receptor beta chain was sequenced in a study of Ad26.COV2.S vaccination and SARS-CoV-2 variants (dated by TCRdb to the early 2020s). Regarding the complete study: Vaccine-arm donors were drawn from COV1001, a multicentre, randomized, double-blind, placebo-controlled phase I-IIa trial of Ad26.COV2.S in healthy adults. Ad26.COV2.S was given intramuscularly at 5x10^10 or 1x10^11 viral particles, as a single shot or as two shots 56 days apart. TCRbeta repertoire sequencing was used to assess the specificity and breadth of SARS-CoV-2-reactive T cell receptors after Ad26.COV2.S vaccination. The TCR-sequenced set comprised approximately 32 samples: 19 Ad26.COV2.S vaccine recipients, 5 placebo recipients and 8 SARS-CoV-2 convalescent individuals. Participants in the trial were split at random into five groups of five each, receiving low-dose or high-dose Ad26.COV2.S once or twice, or else placebo on both occasions. Investigators remained blinded to trial group allocation during experiments and outcome assessment. What the research found in general, with its limitations: The study was not powered for comparison of responses between vaccine doses or regimens. Non-spike TCR breadth was comparable between vaccine and placebo recipients, consistent with the vaccine containing only spike. Spike-specific TCR breadth was higher in Ad26.COV2.S recipients than in placebo recipients (P = 0.0014). After vaccination, spike-specific CD8+ and CD4+ T cell responses were reported to show substantial breadth. According to the authors, total T cell responses may have been underestimated by the TCR breadth and depth analyses.

This specimen's treatment or condition label, interpreted: some 19 received Ad26.COV2.S at low or high dose, single or two shots; 5 received placebo; per-sample allocation not given. Repertoires of vaccine and placebo recipients were sequenced from samples collected on day 63 after the first injection. Between 29 July and 7 August 2020, Cohort 1b enrolled 25 adults aged 18-55 years at one site in Boston, USA. Ad26.COV2.S was a replication-incompetent adenovirus type 26 vector expressing a prefusion-stabilized SARS-CoV-2 spike protein from the original Wuhan strain. Note on this clone: Its antigen remains undetermined. It has no much larger one-base neighbor in the sample; base qualities were not kept.

TCRbeta CDR3 regions were sequenced with the immunoSEQ Assay. After extraction, genomic DNA underwent amplification by bias-controlled multiplex PCR, followed by high-throughput sequencing. For the original study's pipeline: To quantify the absolute abundance of every unique TCRbeta CDR3 region, sequences were collapsed and filtered. T cell fraction was estimated by normalizing TCRbeta template counts to usable DNA, with usable DNA measured through amplification of reference genes found in all nucleated cells. Repertoire TCRs were annotated as SARS-CoV-2-specific by exact matching of V gene, CDR3 amino acid sequence and J gene to a known reactive TCR set. The reference SARS-CoV-2 TCR set was obtained from MIRA and was filtered for enrichment in COVID-19-positive ImmuneCODE repertoires, whereby public or cross-reactive TCRs were removed. Using the MIRA antigens, annotated TCRs were further analysed by specific ORF or by position within an ORF. Breadth was defined as annotated unique rearrangements over total unique productive rearrangements; depth was the summed frequency of those rearrangements. Two-sided Wilcoxon rank-sum tests were applied when comparing TCR breadth between groups. TCRdb mirrors the immuneACCESS table, restricted to in-frame sequences. Some clones are absent from its copies; in checked studies, under half trace to an unresolved V gene, and the reason for the others is unknown. That table supplies the V and J calls and clone size; D and trimming were determined from the DNA. Counted in this sample were hundreds of thousands of clones; approximately 92% of them appeared once. The ten top clones hold 10% to 15% of the sample.

This TCR was recovered from a person aged 18-60 years who received the Ad26.COV2.S COVID-19 vaccine or a placebo. The sequenced sample was peripheral blood, obtained in a trial of Ad26.COV2.S vaccine versus placebo.

Here is the DNA: TGTGCCAGTAGGGCTGGCTATGGCTACACCTTC. The encoded protein is CASRAGYGYTF. This receptor chain uses TRBV19 and TRBJ1-2; confidence is insufficient to name the D gene. In the germline V gene (reference sequence), CDR1 corresponds to LNHDA and CDR2 to SQIVND. The CDR3 goes from the cysteine to the phenylalanine over 11 residues. Only the CDR3 DNA stays, 33 bases, in frame from base 1. V is cut by 6 bases and J by 4 bases, and the space between the germline ends is 6 bases.